Following are 14 T cell receptor beta chains from one sample sequenced in a study of T cell responses to AZD1222 COVID-19 vaccine (dated by TCRdb to the early 2020s). Libraries were built with the immunoSEQ multiplex PCR assay. TCRdb mirrors the immuneACCESS table, restricted to in-frame sequences. Some clones are absent from its copies; in checked studies, under half trace to an unresolved V gene, and the reason for the others is unknown. Here the sample has some 190,000 clones; 88% occur a single time. About 7.2% of the sample is held by the ten biggest clonotypes. The meaning of the sample's time point label: baseline before first vaccination. The specimen comprised peripheral blood, sampled on day 0 of AZD1222 vaccination. Receptors were obtained from an adult in good health.

This chain joins TRBV19 and TRBJ1-1, with D perhaps TRBD1 (5 bases). V was cut by 5 bases and J by 0 bases, with 10 bases left in between. This CDR3 has 14 amino acids. The V gene's germline CDR1 is LNHDA and CDR2 SQIVND (reference sequence). Here the CDR3 reads CASSGGEMNTEAFF. The CDR3 DNA follows: TGTGCCAGTAGTGGAGGGGAAATGAACACTGAAGCTTTCTTT.

The chain joins TRBV6-4 to TRBJ2-6; D may be TRBD1 (6 bases). Per germline, CDR1 MRHNA and CDR2 SNTAGT. The CDR3 has 14 amino acids. Trimming shortened V by 6 bases and J by 4 bases, and 10 bases separated the two germline ends. The CDR3 region is CASSTGLGANVLTF. DNA for the CDR3: TGTGCCAGCAGCACAGGGTTAGGGGCCAACGTCCTGACTTTC.

The V call is TRBV2, the J call TRBJ2-1, with D perhaps being TRBD1 or TRBD2 (6 bases each). V lost 4 bases and J 0 bases, leaving 16 bases between the germline ends. CDR1 is SNHLY, CDR2 FYNNEI, per germline. The CDR3 runs 17 residues. The DNA of the CDR3 is TGTGCCAGCAGTGTCCAAGGGGGGCCCGTCTCCTACAATGAGCAGTTCTTC. It translates to CASSVQGGPVSYNEQFF.

The V and J genes are TRBV5-1 and TRBJ2-3; D not certain. The germline V gene encodes CDR1 SGHRS and CDR2 YFSETQ. Trimming removed 0 bases at V and 5 bases at J, with 1 base between. The CDR3 spans 11 residues. The CDR3 DNA reads as TGCGCCAGCAGCTTGGAAGATACGCAGTATTTT. Amino acid sequence: CASSLEDTQYF.

The chain has TRBV6-2 or TRBV6-3 and TRBJ1-1, with D maybe TRBD1 (5 bases). This CDR3 is 11 amino acids long. The germline V and J ends were trimmed by 2 bases and 8 bases, with 6 bases remaining between them. Germline loops: CDR1 MNHEY, CDR2 SVGEGT. The CDR3 loop is CASSYGGEAFF. The CDR3 DNA sequence: TGTGCCAGCAGTTACGGGGGAGAAGCTTTCTTT.

J is TRBJ2-1 and V is TRBV6-1; the D gene could be TRBD1 or TRBD2 (5 bases each). Germline lookup yields CDR1 MNHNS and CDR2 SASEGT. Between the trimmed V and J ends, which lost 1 base and 2 bases, there was a span of 6 bases. The CDR3 consists of 14 residues. CDR3 in amino acids: CASSEGDAYNEQFF. CDR3 sequence (DNA): TGTGCCAGCAGTGAAGGGGACGCCTACAATGAGCAGTTCTTC.

The chain recombines TRBV28 with TRBJ2-6, with D possibly matching TRBD2 (5 bases). V dropped 8 bases and J dropped 1 base, with 12 bases sitting between them. Looked up from germline, CDR1 is MDHEN and CDR2 is SYDVKM. The CDR3 extends over 15 amino acids. This CDR3 is CASLNRGSGANVLTF. As DNA, the CDR3 is TGTGCCAGCTTAAACAGAGGGTCTGGGGCCAACGTCCTGACTTTC. The full variable domain, completed using reference TRBV28 and TRBJ2-6, is DVKVTQSSRYLVKRTGEKVFLECVQDMDHENMFWYRQDPGLGLRLIYFSYDVKMKEKGDIPEGYSVSREKKERFSLILESASTNQTSMYLCASLNRGSGANVLTFGAGSRLTVL.

The chain employs TRBV20-1 and TRBJ2-3, with 9 bases that match TRBD2. Trimming took 3 bases from V and 7 from J; bases not matched to a gene: 11. This CDR3 contains 15 residues. Germline V CDR1 and CDR2: DFQATT, SNEGSKA (reference sequence). The CDR3 here is CSASPAGGSAHTQYF. In DNA form, the CDR3 reads TGCAGTGCTAGTCCAGCGGGGGGTTCTGCGCATACGCAGTATTTT.

The sample holds one count of this clone. The rearrangement links TRBV24-1 to TRBJ2-1, with 8 nucleotides matching TRBD1. This CDR3 region has 13 residues. Germline loops: CDR1 KGHDR, CDR2 SFDVKD. V was pared by 9 bases and J by 4 bases, with 4 bases of the junction left unmatched. CDR3 coding DNA: TGTGCCACCGGACAGGGAGGATACAATGAGCAGTTCTTC. It is translated as CATGQGGYNEQFF.

The V and J genes are TRBV7-2 and TRBJ2-1; D may be TRBD1 or TRBD2 (6 bases each). Trimming took 3 bases from V and 6 from J, leaving 12 bases between them. The CDR3 length is 14 residues. Germline V gene lookup returns CDR1 SGHTA and CDR2 FQGNSA. The CDR3 DNA is TGTGCCAGCAGCTTGGACGGGGGCAGCAATGAGCAGTTCTTC. It translates to CASSLDGGSNEQFF. The whole variable domain, remainder taken from reference TRBV7-2 and TRBJ2-1, is GAGVSQSPSNKVTEKGKDVELRCDPISGHTALYWYRQSLGQGLEFLIYFQGNSAPDKSGLPSDRFSAERTGGSVSTLTIQRTQQEDSAVYLCASSLDGGSNEQFFGPGTRLTVL.

This sequence joins TRBV7-3 and TRBJ2-7, with 13 bases identical to TRBD2. The CDR3 runs to 14 residues. Germline V gene sequence: CDR1 SGHTA, CDR2 FQGTGA. Unmatched junction bases numbered 2, after V lost 5 bases and J lost 4 bases. CDR3 DNA: TGTGCCAGCAGCCCACTAGCGGGGGGGTACGAGCAGTACTTC. This sequence encodes CASSPLAGGYEQYF.

This clone appeared a single time. The chain carries TRBV7-9 and TRBJ1-2; the D is unclear. From germline, CDR1 is SEHNR and CDR2 FQNEAQ (reference sequence). Trimming stripped 4 bases from V and 4 bases from J, with 7 bases between. The CDR3 is made up of 12 amino acids. In nucleotides, the CDR3 is TGTGCCAGCAGCTCAGGTGGCTATGGCTACACCTTC. Translating gives CASSSGGYGYTF.

This rearrangement joins TRBV7-9 to TRBJ1-5; TRBD1 might be the D (6 bases). CDR1 SEHNR and CDR2 FQNEAQ come from the germline V gene (reference sequence). CDR3 length: 12 residues. The V gene lost 6 bases and the J gene lost 7 bases, with 10 bases spanning the gap. The CDR3 loop is CASSTGNQPQHF. The CDR3 nucleotides read TGTGCCAGCAGTACAGGGAACCAGCCCCAGCATTTT.

Turning to this clone: A read error may explain this, as a much larger clone is one base away. V usage is TRBV7-9 and J usage is TRBJ1-2, with 7 bases that match TRBD1. Unmatched junction bases numbered 1, after V lost 5 bases and J lost 4 bases. CDR1 SEHNR and CDR2 FQNEAQ come from the germline V gene (reference sequence). This CDR3 region has 12 residues. CDR3 protein: CASSRDSYGYTF. For the CDR3, the DNA is TGTGCCAGCAGCCGGGACAGCTATGGCTACACCTTC.